A single sample is the source of the 8 T cell receptor beta chains below, sequenced in a study of beta chain features in type 1 diabetes listed by TCRdb under 2018. Study-wide conclusions, independent of this receptor: A moderate but significant shortening of TCRB CDR3 length was observed in type 1 diabetes patients in all four CD4+ subsets.

These TCRs' antigens remain unknown. Receptor libraries were prepared by the immunoSEQ multiplex PCR assay. The entire isolated RNA was reverse transcribed using the High Capacity cDNA Reverse Transcription Kit, and thus expressed TCRB transcripts were sequenced. The source is immuneACCESS, and TCRdb retained only in-frame sequences with V and J called. Part of the clones is not carried over; for the studies checked, unresolved V genes explain less than half of this, and the remainder is unexplained. This sample comprises 150,000 or so clones, 8% to 8.5% of them detected only once. The ten largest clones take up over 0.45% of the sample. Sample: central memory CD4+ T cells from blood. The receptors were gathered from a woman under 30 with type 1 diabetes.

This clone was seen a handful of times. This chain connects TRBV29-1 to TRBJ1-1; possible D gene TRBD1, 6 bases. The CDR3 runs to 12 residues. Per germline, CDR1 SQVTM and CDR2 ANQGSEA. Trimming removed 6 bases from V and 2 bases from J, with 10 bases in between. CDR3 DNA sequence: TGCAGCGTCGGACAGAAAAACACTGAAGCTTTCTTT. Translated: CSVGQKNTEAFF.

This clone has only a few counts. The CDR3 sequence is CASSLDRPRAYEQYF. The CDR3 DNA reads TGTGCCAGCAGCCTTGACAGGCCTAGGGCCTACGAGCAGTACTTC. The chain is built from TRBV14 and TRBJ2-7; TRBD1 might be the D (6 bases). Per the germline V gene, CDR1 is SGHDN and CDR2 is FVKESK. The CDR3 has 15 amino acids. V was cut by 4 bases and J by 2 bases, with 15 bases left in between.

This clone was seen many times. This chain links TRBV5-4 with TRBJ1-1; D may be TRBD1 (6 bases). The CDR3 covers 14 residues. Germline CDR1 reads SGHNT; CDR2 reads YYREEE (reference sequence). The V end lost 4 bases, the J end lost 6 bases, and 16 bases lay between the germline ends. The chain's CDR3 is CASSRNRDMSEAFF. The CDR3 region has the DNA TGTGCCAGCAGCAGAAATAGGGACATGTCTGAAGCTTTCTTT.

There are many counts of this clone. The chain's CDR3 is CASISSATGTGELFF. The DNA for the CDR3 is TGTGCCAGCATTTCGTCAGCCACAGGGACCGGGGAGCTGTTTTTT. The chain combines TRBV11-3 with TRBJ2-2, with D possibly being TRBD1 (6 bases). In germline, CDR1 is SGHNT, CDR2 YENEEA. This CDR3 contains 15 residues. The V and J ends lost 7 bases and 5 bases respectively, with 17 bases between them.

The rearrangement joins TRBV4-3 to TRBJ2-7, with 14 bases lining up with TRBD2. This CDR3 has 19 amino acids. Germline V lookup: CDR1 LGHNA, CDR2 YSLEER. V lost 1 base to trimming and J lost 2 bases; unmatched junction nucleotides: 10. The CDR3 DNA reads TGCGCCAGCAGCCAAGTTGCCACCGGGACTAGCGGGGGTCCCTACGAGCAGTACTTC. Its protein product is CASSQVATGTSGGPYEQYF.

J is TRBJ2-7 and V is TRBV29-1; perhaps TRBD1 as D (5 bases). Trimming removed 7 bases at V and 3 bases at J, with 13 bases between. This CDR3 has 12 residues. Germline CDR1 SQVTM, CDR2 ANQGSEA. The CDR3 loop is CSAADSFYEQYF. The CDR3 region has the DNA TGCAGCGCCGCCGACAGCTTCTACGAGCAGTACTTC.

This clone came up a few times. The chain joins TRBV7-3 to TRBJ2-1; 7 positions match TRBD2. Unmatched junction bases numbered 12, after V lost 4 bases and J lost 9 bases. Germline loops: CDR1 SGHTA, CDR2 FQGTGA. This CDR3 comprises 15 residues. The CDR3 sequence: CASSSWGGPGGEQFF. The CDR3 DNA reads as TGTGCCAGCAGCTCATGGGGGGGTCCGGGCGGTGAGCAGTTCTTC.

This chain connects TRBV6-6 to TRBJ2-7; TRBD2 matches at 7 bases. V was pared by 8 bases and J by 6 bases, with 10 bases of the junction left unmatched. The germline CDR1 and CDR2 sequences are MNHNY and SVGAGI (reference sequence). The CDR3 spans 13 residues. CDR3 sequence reads: CASSSGLRFEQYF. The CDR3 DNA follows: TGTGCCAGCTCTAGCGGTCTTCGTTTCGAGCAGTACTTC.